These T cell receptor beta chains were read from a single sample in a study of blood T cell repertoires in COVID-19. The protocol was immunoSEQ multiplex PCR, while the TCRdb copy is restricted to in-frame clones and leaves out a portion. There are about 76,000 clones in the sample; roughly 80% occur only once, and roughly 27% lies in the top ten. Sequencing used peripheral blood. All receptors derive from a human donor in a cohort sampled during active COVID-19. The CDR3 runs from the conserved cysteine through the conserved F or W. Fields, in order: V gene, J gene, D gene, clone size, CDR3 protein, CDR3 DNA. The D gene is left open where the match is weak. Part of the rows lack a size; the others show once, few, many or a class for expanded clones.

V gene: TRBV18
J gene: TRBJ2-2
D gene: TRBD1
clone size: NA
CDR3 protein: CASSPGQITGELFF
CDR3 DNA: TGTGCCAGCTCACCGGGACAGATCACCGGGGAGCTGTTTTTT

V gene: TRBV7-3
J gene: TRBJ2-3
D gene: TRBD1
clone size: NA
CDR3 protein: CASSSTGTATDTQYF
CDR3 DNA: TGTGCCAGCAGCTCGACCGGGACAGCCACAGATACGCAGTATTTT

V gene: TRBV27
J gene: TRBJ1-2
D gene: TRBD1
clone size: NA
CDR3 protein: CASSPRQGAGGYTF
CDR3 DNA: TGTGCCAGCAGTCCCCGACAGGGGGCGGGTGGCTACACCTTC

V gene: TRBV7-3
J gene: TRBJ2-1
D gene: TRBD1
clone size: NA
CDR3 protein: CASSLLTGAGEQFF
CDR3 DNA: TGTGCCAGCAGCTTACTCACAGGGGCCGGTGAGCAGTTCTTC

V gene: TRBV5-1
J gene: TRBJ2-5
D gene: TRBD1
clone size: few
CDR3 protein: CASRTTTGGTETQYF
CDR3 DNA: TGCGCCAGCCGGACCACGACAGGGGGCACAGAGACCCAGTACTTC

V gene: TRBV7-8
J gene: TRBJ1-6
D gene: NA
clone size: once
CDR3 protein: CASTLDEREASPLHF
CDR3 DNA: TGTGCCAGCACCCTAGATGAGAGGGAGGCTTCACCCCTCCACTTT

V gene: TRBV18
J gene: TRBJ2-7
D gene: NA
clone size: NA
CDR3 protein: CASSTPPSYEQYF
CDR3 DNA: TGTGCCAGCTCAACCCCCCCTTCCTACGAGCAGTACTTC

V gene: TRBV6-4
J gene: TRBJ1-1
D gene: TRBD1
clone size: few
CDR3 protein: CASSRDRGRPAFF
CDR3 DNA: TGTGCCAGCAGTAGGGACAGGGGGCGTCCGGCTTTCTTT

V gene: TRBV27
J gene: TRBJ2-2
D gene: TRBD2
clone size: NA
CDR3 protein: CASTSGGSGELFF
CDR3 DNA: TGTGCCTCCACCTCGGGGGGGTCCGGGGAGCTGTTTTTT

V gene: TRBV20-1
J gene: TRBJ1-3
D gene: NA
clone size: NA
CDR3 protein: CSAYRGNTIYF
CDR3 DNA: TGCAGTGCTTACAGGGGAAACACCATATATTTT

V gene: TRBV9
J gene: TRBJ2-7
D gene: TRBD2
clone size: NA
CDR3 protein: CASSVGLAGARSSYEQYF
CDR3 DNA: TGTGCCAGCAGCGTAGGCCTAGCGGGGGCCAGGAGCTCCTACGAGCAGTACTTC

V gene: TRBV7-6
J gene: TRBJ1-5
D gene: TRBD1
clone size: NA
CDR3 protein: CASSLGQGDNQPQHF
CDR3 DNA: TGTGCCAGCAGCTTGGGACAGGGGGATAATCAGCCCCAGCATTTT

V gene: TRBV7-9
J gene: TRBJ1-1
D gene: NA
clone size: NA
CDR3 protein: CASSPQAEAFF
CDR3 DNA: TGTGCCAGCAGCCCGCAGGCTGAAGCTTTCTTT

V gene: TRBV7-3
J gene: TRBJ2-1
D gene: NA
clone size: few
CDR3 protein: CASSLQGSSYNEQFF
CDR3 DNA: TGTGCCAGCAGCCTCCAGGGGTCCTCCTACAATGAGCAGTTCTTC

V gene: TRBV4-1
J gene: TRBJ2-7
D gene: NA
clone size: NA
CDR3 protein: CASSQDWSEQYF
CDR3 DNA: TGCGCCAGCAGCCAAGATTGGAGCGAGCAGTACTTC

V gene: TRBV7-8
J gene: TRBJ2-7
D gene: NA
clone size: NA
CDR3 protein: CASSLDIRVYEQYF
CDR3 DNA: TGTGCCAGCAGCTTAGATATCAGGGTTTACGAGCAGTACTTC